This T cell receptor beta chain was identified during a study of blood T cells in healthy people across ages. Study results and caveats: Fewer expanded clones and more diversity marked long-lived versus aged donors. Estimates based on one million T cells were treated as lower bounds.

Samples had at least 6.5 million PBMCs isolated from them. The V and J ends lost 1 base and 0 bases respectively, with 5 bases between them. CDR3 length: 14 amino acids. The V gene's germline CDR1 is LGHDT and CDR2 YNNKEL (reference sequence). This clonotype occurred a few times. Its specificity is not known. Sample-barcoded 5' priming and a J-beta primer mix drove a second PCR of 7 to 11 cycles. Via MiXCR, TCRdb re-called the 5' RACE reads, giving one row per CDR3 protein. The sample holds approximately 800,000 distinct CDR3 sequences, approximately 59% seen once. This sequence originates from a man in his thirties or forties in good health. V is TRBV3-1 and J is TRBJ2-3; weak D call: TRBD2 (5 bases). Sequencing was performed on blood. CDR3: CASSQAGSTDTQYF. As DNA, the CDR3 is TGTGCCAGCAGCCAAGCGGGGAGCACAGATACGCAGTATTTT.